One and the same sample provided the 14 T cell receptor beta chains below, sequenced in a study of CD8+ T cells in alopecia areata listed by TCRdb under 2018. According to the study, the label for this sample's time point signals: around 28 days on oral tofacitinib. The treatment or condition label of this sample denotes: oral pan-JAK inhibitor, 5-10 mg twice daily. Library construction relied on the immunoSEQ multiplex PCR assay. RNA was extracted from all samples and reverse transcribed into cDNA as template for TCR sequencing. Drawn from immuneACCESS, this table holds only the in-frame rearrangements with V and J called that TCRdb kept. Clones are partly lost; checked studies trace under half to an unresolved V gene and leave the rest unexplained. This sample is represented by about 210,000 clones; around 65% of them were singletons. Of the sample, about 4% is held by the ten largest clones. The specimen comprised CD4+ T cells sorted from blood, sampled at week 4, from a patient treated with tofacitinib. Receptor source: a human donor with alopecia areata.

This clone occurred a few times. This sequence joins TRBV25-1 and TRBJ1-1, with 7 bases matching TRBD1. This CDR3 is 15 amino acids long. CDR1 and CDR2 from the germline V gene are MGHDK and SYGVNS. J lost 5 bases, V lost 1 base, and 7 bases had no gene match. The CDR3 spells CASSEFGRGGTEAFF. DNA of the CDR3: TGTGCCAGCAGTGAATTCGGCAGGGGGGGAACTGAAGCTTTCTTT.

The rearrangement joins TRBV6-5 to TRBJ2-3; D is unclear. The CDR3 is 15 residues long. Trimming stripped 2 bases from V and 2 bases from J, with 11 bases between. The germline CDR1 and CDR2 sequences are MNHEY and SVGAGI. In nucleotides, the CDR3 is TGTGCCAGCAGTTACCAGCCGGCGGTCACAGATACGCAGTATTTT. Amino acids: CASSYQPAVTDTQYF.

The chain joins TRBV4-3 to TRBJ2-3, with unresolved D. Germline CDR1 reads LGHNA; CDR2 reads YSLEER. Trimming took off 4 bases at V and 6 bases at J, with 14 bases between the two ends. This CDR3 spans 14 amino acids. CDR3 bases: TGCGCCAGCAGCCCTACGATTAAGACCGATACGCAGTATTTT. Protein sequence: CASSPTIKTDTQYF.

The chain recombines TRBV4-1 with TRBJ2-3; D gene uncertain. V was clipped by 4 bases and J by 1 base, with 15 bases between them. Germline CDR1 reads MGHRA; CDR2 reads YSYEKL. The CDR3 length is 16 residues. In nucleotides, the CDR3 is TGCGCCAGCAGCCTTCAATCTACCCCAGGCACAGATACGCAGTATTTT. Its translation is CASSLQSTPGTDTQYF.

The sample holds one count of this clone. The chain combines TRBV9 with TRBJ1-3; no firm D call. Between the trimmed V and J ends, which lost 0 bases and 1 base, there was a span of 11 bases. Looked up from germline, CDR1 is SGDLS and CDR2 is YYNGEE. This CDR3 is 16 amino acids long. Here the CDR3 reads CASSVGLLSSGNTIYF. CDR3 sequence (DNA): TGTGCCAGCAGCGTAGGGCTCCTAAGTTCTGGAAACACCATATATTTT.

This rearrangement joins TRBV7-8 to TRBJ2-7, with D perhaps matching TRBD1 (6 bases). Germline V gene lookup returns CDR1 SGHVS and CDR2 FQNEAQ. Deletions cut 3 bases from V and 6 bases from J, with 18 bases between. The CDR3 length is 15 residues. The chain's CDR3 is CASSLGARGAGEQYF. CDR3 sequence (DNA): TGTGCCAGCAGCTTGGGGGCGAGGGGCGCAGGCGAGCAGTACTTC.

The rearrangement joins TRBV6-6 to TRBJ2-5; the D gene is possibly TRBD2 (5 bases). Trimming stripped 6 bases from V and 5 bases from J, with 7 bases between. Per the germline V gene, CDR1 is MNHNY and CDR2 is SVGAGI (reference sequence). This CDR3 has 11 residues. The CDR3 is CASSRGETQYF. The CDR3 DNA is TGTGCCAGCAGCCGAGGGGAGACCCAGTACTTC.

The CDR3, as DNA: TGTGCCAGCAGCCGTGTGGGGCGAAAACTGTTTTTT. The encoded protein is CASSRVGRKLFF. V usage is TRBV5-6 and J usage is TRBJ1-4, with D possibly TRBD1 on 5 matching bases. This CDR3 region has 12 residues. Germline CDR1 reads SGHDT; CDR2 reads YYEEEE. Trimming removed 4 bases at V and 10 bases at J, with 11 bases between.

This clone was observed a few times. The CDR3 DNA reads as TGTGCCAGCAGCTTCTCCTACGAGCAGTACTTC. Its translation: CASSFSYEQYF. V gene TRBV7-9 combines with J gene TRBJ2-7; D is ambiguous. CDR1 SEHNR and CDR2 FQNEAQ come from the germline V gene (reference sequence). CDR3 length: 11 residues. V was cut by 3 bases and J by 0 bases, with 0 bases left in between.

The V and J genes are TRBV4-2 and TRBJ2-7, with TRBD1 matching 9 bases. Trimming removed 4 bases from V and 0 bases from J; junction bases left unmatched: 10. Per the germline V gene, CDR1 is LGHNA and CDR2 is YNFKEQ. There are 17 residues in the CDR3. CDR3 coding DNA: TGTGCCAGCAGCCCCAGCTCGTGGGACAGGGACTCCTACGAGCAGTACTTC. Amino acids: CASSPSSWDRDSYEQYF.

The chain links TRBV2 to TRBJ2-7; no definite D call. There are 14 residues in the CDR3. Germline V gene data show CDR1 as SNHLY and CDR2 as FYNNEI. Trimming shortened V by 2 bases and J by 8 bases, and 16 bases separated the two germline ends. CDR3 amino acids: CASSEINPDQKQYF. For the CDR3, the DNA is TGTGCCAGCAGTGAAATCAACCCAGACCAGAAGCAGTACTTC.

The gene calls are TRBV4-1 and TRBJ1-2, with D unclear. Germline loops: CDR1 MGHRA, CDR2 YSYEKL. The CDR3 is 14 residues long. Trimming left V 0 bases short and J 8 bases short, with 13 bases between. Here the CDR3 DNA reads TGCGCCAGCAGCCAAGAGCCGGCCCTGGGAGGCTACACCTTC. Translation gives CASSQEPALGGYTF.

The rearrangement joins TRBV7-8 to TRBJ1-6, with D perhaps matching TRBD1 (5 bases). With 1 base removed from V and 7 bases from J, the gap between germline ends came to 17 bases. Looked up from germline, CDR1 is SGHVS and CDR2 is FQNEAQ. The CDR3 length is 17 residues. CDR3 nucleotides: TGTGCCAGCAGCTTAGGGGGCACGGGGTCGTTGAATTCACCCCTCCACTTT. Translated, it gives CASSLGGTGSLNSPLHF.

This chain links TRBV7-9 with TRBJ2-2; D uncertain. With 2 bases removed from V and 6 bases from J, the gap between germline ends came to 4 bases. CDR3 length: 12 residues. Germline loops: CDR1 SEHNR, CDR2 FQNEAQ (reference sequence). The CDR3 here is CASSLYAGELFF. CDR3 nucleotide sequence: TGTGCCAGCAGCTTATATGCCGGGGAGCTGTTTTTT.